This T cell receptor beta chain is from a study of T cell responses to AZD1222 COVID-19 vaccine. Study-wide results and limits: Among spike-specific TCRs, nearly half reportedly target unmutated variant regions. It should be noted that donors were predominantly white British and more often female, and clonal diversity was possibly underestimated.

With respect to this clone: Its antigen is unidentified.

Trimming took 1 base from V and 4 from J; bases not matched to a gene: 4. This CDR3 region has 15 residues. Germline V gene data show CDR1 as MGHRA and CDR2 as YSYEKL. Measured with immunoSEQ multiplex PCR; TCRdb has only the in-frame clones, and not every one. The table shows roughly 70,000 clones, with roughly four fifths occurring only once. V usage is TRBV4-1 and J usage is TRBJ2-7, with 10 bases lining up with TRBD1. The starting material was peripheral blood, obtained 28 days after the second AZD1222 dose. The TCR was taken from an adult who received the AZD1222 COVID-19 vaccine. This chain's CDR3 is CASSQVGQGKYEQYF. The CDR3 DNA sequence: TGCGCCAGCAGCCAAGTGGGACAGGGGAAGTACGAGCAGTACTTC.